This T cell receptor beta chain derives from a study of Graves' ophthalmopathy and Graves' hyperthyroidism. Study details: The term stable hyperthyroidism indicated an absence of ophthalmopathy within 18 months of follow-up. Study observations and caveats: Detected in blood as well were most expanded thyroid clonotypes with frequency above 0.001.

Excluded were patients with other autoimmune diseases, uncontrolled infections, pregnancy or lactation. Many counts were recorded for this clonotype. Its target is unknown. As the template, RNA transcripts were used to amplify TCR beta CDR3 regions. The workflow started with a first-round RT-PCR run with HTBI primers and then moved on to a second-round multiplex PCR. Via MiXCR, TCRdb re-called the multiplex PCR reads, giving one row per CDR3 protein. The sample holds around 1.1 million distinct CDR3 sequences, roughly two fifths seen once. The sample was peripheral blood or thyroid tissue (not recorded which). This clonotype originated in an adult man with Graves' hyperthyroidism.

As DNA, the CDR3 is TGCAGTGCTAGCCAGGTCGTGGGGGGGGAGCTGTTTTTT. Its protein product is CSASQVVGGELFF. The chain joins TRBV20-1 to TRBJ2-2; D is undetermined. This CDR3 is 13 amino acids long. The ends were cut back, 3 bases at V and 8 bases at J, with 13 bases in the middle. Looked up from germline, CDR1 is DFQATT and CDR2 is SNEGSKA (reference sequence).